This TCR beta chain came from a study of T cell responses to AZD1222 COVID-19 vaccine. Clones were sequenced by immunoSEQ multiplex PCR, and TCRdb holds only the in-frame ones, with some missing. The sample gives 150,000 to 200,000 clones, around nine tenths of which show up once; 0.85% to 1.1% is in the top ten. Comments on this clone: Antigen unknown.

Trimming cost V 6 bases and J 4 bases, with 14 bases left between them. Germline CDR1 SNHLY, CDR2 FYNNEI. CDR3 size: 14 residues. The study, taken as a whole, reports: Among AZD1222 vaccinees, only five or six were seropositive at baseline. Spike-specific TCR depth and breadth grew after two AZD1222 doses. Clonal diversity was possibly underestimated, and the donors were mostly white British, with more females.

The V gene is TRBV2, the J gene TRBJ2-3; D may be TRBD1 (5 bases). Here the sequenced sample was peripheral blood, taken 28 days after the second AZD1222 dose. This clonotype was obtained from an adult who received the AZD1222 COVID-19 vaccine. The CDR3 loop reads CASRMGLVPDTQYF. The DNA for the CDR3 is TGTGCCAGCAGAATGGGGCTAGTTCCAGATACGCAGTATTTT.